This record covers a single T cell receptor beta chain. No antigen is known for it. Base-call qualities are not available, and no considerably larger clone is one nucleotide away. This sample stems from a study of control samples from healthy donors and cancer patients (dated by TCRdb to 2020 to 2021). In the germline V gene (reference sequence), CDR1 corresponds to LGHDT and CDR2 to YNNKEL. V is reduced by 7 bases and J by 3 bases, leaving a spacing of 10 bases between them. From the cysteine through the phenylalanine, the CDR3 covers 12 amino acids. The kept DNA is CDR3 alone, 36 bases in frame from the first base. Library preparation was by the immunoSEQ multiplex PCR assay. In TCRdb, the immuneACCESS table is reduced to in-frame sequences with V and J assigned. These tables do not hold every clone; where another copy was compared, an unresolved V gene accounts for under half, and the others remain unexplained. The sample includes 90,000 to 100,000 clones, with more than 75% observed a single time. Roughly 2% of the sample goes to the ten largest clones.

The chain is made from TRBV3-1 (or the pseudogene TRBV3-2) and TRBJ2-7; the D gene is perhaps TRBD1, from 5 matching bases. This TCR was recovered from a man in his fifties or sixties in good health. Sequencing was carried out using blood. The CDR3: CASTDDSYEQYF. The nucleotide sequence is given as TGTGCCAGCACTGATGACAGCTACGAGCAGTACTTC.